A selection of T cell receptor beta chains follows, all from one sample in a study of regulatory dendritic cells for organ transplantation. Here immunoSEQ multiplex PCR was the method, and the copy in TCRdb shows in-frame clones only, minus some. Of roughly 4,200 clones listed, 71% were seen once; the top ten hold 20% to 25%. These receptors have no identified antigens. Sequenced: memory CD8+ T cells from blood cultured with dendritic cells. Receptor source: a human donor in good health. CDR3s include the opening cysteine and the closing phenylalanine or tryptophan. Rows give clone size only sometimes, using once, few, many, or a class for an expanded clone.

v_call	clone_size	j_call	cdr3_aa
TRBV5-4	.	TRBJ1-4	CASSFYRRGANEKLFF
TRBV6-5	few	TRBJ2-3	CASSSGGPADTQYF
TRBV5-4	once	TRBJ2-3	CASSLLTSGGWDTQYF
TRBV11-2	few	TRBJ2-7	CASSLTSGGPKSSYEQYF
TRBV6-4	.	TRBJ2-3	CASSDSSQGATDTQYF
TRBV7-9	few	TRBJ1-2	CASSGTLIYGYTF
TRBV9	.	TRBJ1-1	CASSAYKAMNTEAFF
TRBV19	few	TRBJ2-7	CASTPGTGVLYEQYF
TRBV18	once	TRBJ2-2	CASSPANGELFF
TRBV10-1	few	TRBJ2-7	CAGTSPFGGGLEQYF
TRBV5-1	.	TRBJ2-7	CASSSAGGEQYF
TRBV9	.	TRBJ2-3	CASSVAVDSTDTQYF
TRBV7-9	.	TRBJ1-2	CASSWDSTYGYTF
TRBV29-1	.	TRBJ1-2	CSVVPSLGSWGYTF
TRBV19	few	TRBJ2-7	CASSLDSGAYEQYF
TRBV19	.	TRBJ1-1	CASSPSGDEAFF
TRBV4-3	.	TRBJ1-1	CASSQGDWTGIMNTEAFF
TRBV7-9	.	TRBJ2-4	CASSSRDGGAKNIQYF
TRBV7-2	.	TRBJ1-1	CASSEYYGGAFF
TRBV4-3	few	TRBJ1-2	CASSQDRGTSYTF
TRBV7-2	.	TRBJ2-3	CASSLHARPLGTQYF
TRBV10-3	once	TRBJ2-7	CAIMNTGGQGEQYF
TRBV2	.	TRBJ2-6	CASSLRQGYSSGANVLTF
TRBV7-2	.	TRBJ1-1	CASSLTVGWVEAFF
TRBV6-1	.	TRBJ2-7	CASSEGQGVYEQYF
TRBV4-3	.	TRBJ2-1	CASSQTPTSGGDEQFF
TRBV7-8	.	TRBJ2-7	CASSPGDRNYEQYF
TRBV7-9	.	TRBJ2-3	CASSSRDGGPQLKTDTQYF
TRBV7-9	few	TRBJ2-7	CASSSKAYEQYF
TRBV11-1	.	TRBJ2-7	CASSQEAGERPYEQYF
TRBV5-4	.	TRBJ2-7	CASSSGHTYEQYF
TRBV7-6	.	TRBJ2-1	CASSSVSSGEQFF
TRBV4-1	.	TRBJ2-3	CASSQPIQDPRGPQYF
TRBV6-1	.	TRBJ1-1	CASGTAVTEAFF
TRBV4-3	few	TRBJ2-1	CASSQDPTSGKGYNEQFF
TRBV6-5	once	TRBJ2-1	CASSGIAGGVDEQFF
TRBV6-1	.	TRBJ2-2	CASSAEGTGGSGELFF
TRBV5-8	few	TRBJ1-5	CASSLRTGNQPQHF
TRBV5-1	.	TRBJ1-1	CASSLALIGGTEAFF
TRBV7-8	.	TRBJ2-7	CASSWDSSYEQYF
TRBV4-2	.	TRBJ2-3	CASSQAATSTDTQYF
TRBV10-3	.	TRBJ2-1	CAISESHTLAGVDNEQFF
TRBV6-1	.	TRBJ2-3	CASQEYDGTDTQYF
TRBV28	.	TRBJ2-3	CASRWSGAVTDTQYF
TRBV9	.	TRBJ2-7	CASSAGTSGRSEQYF
TRBV4-1	.	TRBJ2-3	CASSPLLAGYTDTQYF
TRBV18	few	TRBJ1-1	CASSPVVGPREAFF
TRBV7-3	once	TRBJ2-7	CASSHPGQDDYEQYF
TRBV28	.	TRBJ1-1	CASSFGYAEAFF
TRBV19	.	TRBJ2-7	CASSPAWSPSYEQYF
TRBV28	.	TRBJ2-1	CASTQVTGRHNEQFF
TRBV6-4	.	TRBJ2-1	CASSDSPAEPTEQFF